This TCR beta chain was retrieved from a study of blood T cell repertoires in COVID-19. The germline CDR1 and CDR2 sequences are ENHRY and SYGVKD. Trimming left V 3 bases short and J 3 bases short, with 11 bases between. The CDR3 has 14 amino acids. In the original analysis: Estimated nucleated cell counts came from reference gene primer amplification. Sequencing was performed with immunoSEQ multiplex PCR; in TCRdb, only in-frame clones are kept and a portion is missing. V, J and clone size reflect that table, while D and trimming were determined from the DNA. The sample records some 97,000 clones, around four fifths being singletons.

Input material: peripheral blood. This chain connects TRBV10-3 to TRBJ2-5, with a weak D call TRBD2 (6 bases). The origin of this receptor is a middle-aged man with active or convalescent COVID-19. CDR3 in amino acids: CAISESGTEETQYF. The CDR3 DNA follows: TGTGCCATCAGTGAATCCGGGACTGAAGAGACCCAGTACTTC.